These 29 T cell receptor beta chains originate from one sample sequenced in a study of beta chain features in type 1 diabetes. Reverse transcription of all isolated RNA meant that expressed TCRB transcripts were sequenced. Clones were read by immunoSEQ multiplex PCR, and TCRdb kept only the in-frame ones, dropping some. The data hold around 290,000 clones, with roughly 8% observed a single time. The material sequenced was central memory CD4+ T cells from blood. These receptors all come from a woman between 18 and 29 years old in good health.

The chain employs TRBV28 and TRBJ2-1, with D unresolved. This CDR3 is built from 13 residues. Looked up from germline, CDR1 is MDHEN and CDR2 is SYDVKM. V was cut by 6 bases and J by 9 bases, with 15 bases left in between. The CDR3 nucleotides are TGTGCCAGCAGCTTCGGTCCCTTGGGTGAGCAGTTCTTC. Translation: CASSFGPLGEQFF.

This clone was counted ten times or more. V usage is TRBV5-5 and J usage is TRBJ1-1; tentatively, D is TRBD1 (6 bases). Germline-derived CDR1 and CDR2 are SGHKS and YYEKEE (reference sequence). The V gene lost 4 bases and the J gene lost 3 bases, with 16 bases spanning the gap. The CDR3 has 15 residues. CDR3 loop: CASSVRDTYYTEAFF. In DNA form, the CDR3 reads TGTGCCAGCAGCGTCCGGGACACTTATTACACTGAAGCTTTCTTT. The whole variable domain, remainder taken from reference TRBV5-5 and TRBJ1-1, is DAGVTQSPTHLIKTRGQQVTLRCSPISGHKSVSWYQQVLGQGPQFIFQYYEKEERGRGNFPDRFSARQFPNYSSELNVNALLLGDSALYLCASSVRDTYYTEAFFGQGTRLTVV.

This clone was found a few times. V gene TRBV2 combines with J gene TRBJ2-3, with D possibly being TRBD1 or TRBD2 (5 bases each). There are 15 residues in the CDR3. V was shortened by 0 bases and J by 8 bases, with 15 bases between the two germline ends. CDR1 is SNHLY, CDR2 FYNNEI, per germline. The CDR3 region has the DNA TGTGCCAGCAGTGAAGCCTGGGTCCGGGGCGGTACGCAGTATTTT. This translates into CASSEAWVRGGTQYF.

The chain links TRBV28 to TRBJ1-2, with D possibly TRBD1 on 5 matching bases. CDR1 MDHEN and CDR2 SYDVKM come from the germline V gene. The V gene lost 5 bases and the J gene lost 8 bases, with 21 bases spanning the gap. This CDR3 has 15 amino acids. The CDR3 DNA reads as TGTGCCAGCAGTGTATCCTCTGGGACGCTTAACGGCTACACCTTC. It codes for CASSVSSGTLNGYTF.

In its sample, this clone was seen many times. The chain joins TRBV11-3 to TRBJ2-5; TRBD2 is a possible D gene (6 bases). CDR3 length equals 14 residues. Germline CDR1 is SGHNT and CDR2 is YENEEA. Trimming removed 4 bases from V and 7 bases from J, with 16 bases in between. CDR3 in DNA: TGTGCCAGCAGCTCGGGACTCTGGGGGGTGACCCAGTACTTC. Its translation is CASSSGLWGVTQYF.

There are a few counts of this clone. J is TRBJ1-3 and V is TRBV7-9, with D hard to call. This CDR3 is 13 amino acids long. V was trimmed by 3 bases and J by 4 bases, leaving 7 bases between them. CDR1 and CDR2 from the germline V gene are SEHNR and FQNEAQ (reference sequence). In nucleotides, the CDR3 is TGTGCCAGCAGCTTTAACCCGGGAAACACCATATATTTT. This codes for CASSFNPGNTIYF.

This clone was detected ten times or more. The J gene is TRBJ1-1, the V gene TRBV5-1, with D perhaps matching TRBD1 (5 bases). The CDR3 totals 14 residues. In germline, CDR1 is SGHRS, CDR2 YFSETQ. The ends were cut back, 0 bases at V and 5 bases at J, with 11 bases in the middle. CDR3 region: CASSLDRGRTEAFF. Here the CDR3 DNA reads TGCGCCAGCAGCTTGGATCGGGGGAGAACTGAAGCTTTCTTT.

This clone was counted between two and nine times. In the same sample, other DNA sequences code for this CDR3. This rearrangement joins TRBV7-9 to TRBJ1-2; D gene ambiguous. CDR1 is SEHNR, CDR2 FQNEAQ, per germline (reference sequence). Trimming removed 1 base at V and 1 base at J, with 7 bases between. CDR3 length: 14 residues. CDR3 amino acids: CASSLGQNNYGYTF. The CDR3 bases are TGTGCCAGCAGCTTAGGCCAGAATAACTATGGCTACACCTTC.

This clone was seen a few times. V gene TRBV9 combines with J gene TRBJ1-1; D might be TRBD1 (5 bases). The CDR3 sequence is 16 residues long. Germline assignment: CDR1 SGDLS and CDR2 YYNGEE. The V end was cut by 7 bases, the J end by 5 bases, with 24 bases between. The CDR3 DNA reads as TGTGCCAGCGCTCGGGGGGACCTAACGAGTAGGACTGAAGCTTTCTTT. It specifies CASARGDLTSRTEAFF.

This clone was found a few times. This chain uses TRBV2 with TRBJ2-7; no clear D gene. Germline assignment: CDR1 SNHLY and CDR2 FYNNEI. The CDR3 has 11 residues. The V end was cut by 1 base, the J end by 6 bases, with 4 bases between. CDR3 in amino acids: CASSEGGEQYF. CDR3 bases: TGTGCCAGCAGTGAAGGGGGCGAGCAGTACTTC. The full variable domain, completed using reference TRBV2 and TRBJ2-7, is EPEVTQTPSHQVTQMGQEVILRCVPISNHLYFYWYRQILGQKVEFLVSFYNNEISEKSEIFDDQFSVERPDGSNFTLKIRSTKLEDSAMYFCASSEGGEQYFGPGTRLTVT.

V gene TRBV7-2 combines with J gene TRBJ2-6; TRBD1 aligns across 9 bases. Trimming removed 0 bases from V and 2 bases from J; junction bases left unmatched: 2. This CDR3 has 17 amino acids. The germline CDR1 and CDR2 sequences are SGHTA and FQGNSA. CDR3: CASSLATGGTGANVLTF. The CDR3 coding sequence is TGTGCCAGCAGCTTAGCCACAGGGGGCACTGGGGCCAACGTCCTGACTTTC.

A few counts support this clone. A read error may produce the germline difference seen at one junction end. CDR3 in DNA: TGCGCCAGCAGCGCCGATAGCCATCAGCCCCAGCATTTT. Translation: CASSADSHQPQHF. The rearrangement uses TRBV5-1 and TRBJ1-5; the D is unclear. CDR1 is SGHRS and CDR2 is YFSETQ in the germline V gene. This CDR3 is built from 13 residues.

This clone was found a few times. The chain has TRBV9 and TRBJ2-1; D is possibly TRBD2 (5 bases). Germline V gene data show CDR1 as SGDLS and CDR2 as YYNGEE. The CDR3 extends over 14 amino acids. V was trimmed by 6 bases and J by 6 bases, leaving 16 bases between them. The CDR3 DNA reads as TGTGCCAGCACCATACTTCCTGGAGGCAATGAGCAGTTCTTC. Its translation is CASTILPGGNEQFF.

As concerns this clone: Other DNA sequences from this sample encode an identical CDR3 as well. V gene TRBV6-5 combines with J gene TRBJ1-5, with D unresolved. V gave up 0 bases and J gave up 2 bases, with 5 bases separating them. The CDR3 totals 14 residues. Germline assignment: CDR1 MNHEY and CDR2 SVGAGI. The CDR3 sequence: CASSYSGGNQPQHF. The CDR3 nucleotides are TGTGCCAGCAGTTACTCGGGTGGCAATCAGCCCCAGCATTTT.

The table lists this clone with a few counts. The chain is built from TRBV18 and TRBJ2-1; D not certain. V lost 4 bases and J 7 bases, leaving 5 bases between the germline ends. The CDR3 covers 11 residues. Germline V lookup: CDR1 KGHSH, CDR2 LQKENI. This CDR3 is CASSQSNEQFF. The DNA for the CDR3 is TGTGCCAGCTCACAGAGTAATGAGCAGTTCTTC.

This clone was counted a few times. This rearrangement joins TRBV7-9 to TRBJ2-1, with 7 positions matching TRBD2. V gave up 0 bases and J gave up 8 bases; unmatched junction bases: 4. CDR3 length: 14 residues. Looked up from germline, CDR1 is SEHNR and CDR2 is FQNEAQ (reference sequence). CDR3 protein: CASSLAGGPYEQFF. The CDR3 DNA is TGTGCCAGCAGCTTAGCGGGAGGGCCTTATGAGCAGTTCTTC.

The chain employs TRBV5-6 and TRBJ1-5; 9 nucleotides agree with TRBD1. In germline, CDR1 is SGHDT, CDR2 YYEEEE. There are 15 residues in the CDR3. Trimming removed 4 bases from V and 6 bases from J; junction bases left unmatched: 8. Here the CDR3 reads CASSLNRGQGQPQHF. As DNA, the CDR3 is TGTGCCAGCAGCCTGAACAGGGGGCAAGGTCAGCCCCAGCATTTT.

V usage is TRBV7-9 and J usage is TRBJ1-2, with D possibly matching TRBD1 (5 bases). Germline CDR1 SEHNR, CDR2 FQNEAQ (reference sequence). Trimming left V 2 bases short and J 8 bases short, with 15 bases between. The CDR3 totals 14 residues. The CDR3 DNA follows: TGTGCCAGCAGCTTAAGGACACCCTCGGGGGGCTACACCTTC. Amino acid sequence: CASSLRTPSGGYTF.

The genes are TRBV7-9 and TRBJ2-5, with 11 bases aligning to TRBD1. CDR1 SEHNR and CDR2 FQNEAQ come from the germline V gene (reference sequence). The CDR3 extends over 16 amino acids. The junction had 10 bases not matched to a gene; V was cut back by 3 bases and J by 7 bases. CDR3 sequence reads: CASSFGDRGGPGTQYF. The DNA for the CDR3 is TGTGCCAGCAGCTTCGGGGACAGGGGGGGTCCAGGGACCCAGTACTTC.

The chain links TRBV6-6 to TRBJ2-3; 8 positions match TRBD1. From germline, CDR1 is MNHNY and CDR2 SVGAGI (reference sequence). The CDR3 spans 15 residues. Losses at the gene ends were 6 bases for V and 2 bases for J; bases not matched to a gene: 7. The CDR3 spells CASRKTGDVTDTQYF. The CDR3 DNA follows: TGTGCCAGCAGAAAGACAGGGGATGTCACAGATACGCAGTATTTT.

This rearrangement joins TRBV29-1 to TRBJ2-6; D is undetermined. Germline V gene sequence: CDR1 SQVTM, CDR2 ANQGSEA. The CDR3 is 12 amino acids. V was shortened by 3 bases and J by 2 bases, with 2 bases between the two germline ends. CDR3 in DNA: TGCAGCGTTGAGACTGGGGCCAACGTCCTGACTTTC. Its protein product is CSVETGANVLTF. Based on the CDR3 plus reference TRBV29-1 and TRBJ2-6, the full variable domain is SAVISQKPSRDICQRGTSLTIQCQVDSQVTMMFWYRQQPGQSLTLIATANQGSEATYESGFVIDKFPISRPNLTFSTLTVSNMSPEDSSIYLCSVETGANVLTFGAGSRLTVL.

The table lists this clone with a few counts. One end of the junction does not line up with germline, which may come from a read error. The V call is TRBV7-9, the J call TRBJ1-1, with 9 bases lining up with TRBD1. Looked up from germline, CDR1 is SEHNR and CDR2 is FQNEAQ (reference sequence). The CDR3 is 16 residues long. The CDR3 DNA reads TGCGCCAGCAGCCAAGATCCGACAGGGGGAAACACTGAAGCTTTCTTT. The encoded protein is CASSQDPTGGNTEAFF.

The rearrangement links TRBV4-2 to TRBJ1-2; 7 positions agree with TRBD1. Germline V gene sequence: CDR1 LGHNA, CDR2 YNFKEQ. V was pared by 5 bases and J by 6 bases, with 6 bases of the junction left unmatched. There are 13 residues in the CDR3. In DNA, the CDR3 is TGTGCCAGCAGCTACCGGGACAGAAATGGCTACACCTTC. Protein product: CASSYRDRNGYTF.

The chain couples TRBV30 to TRBJ2-3; the D is unclear. From germline, CDR1 is GTSNPN and CDR2 SVGIG (reference sequence). Trimming took 0 bases from V and 2 from J, leaving 6 bases between them. The CDR3 is made up of 13 amino acids. As DNA, the CDR3 is TGTGCCTGGAGTGTACTATCCACAGATACGCAGTATTTT. It yields the protein CAWSVLSTDTQYF.

This clone was observed a few times. The CDR3 loop reads CAWSPWTLPLREQFF. The DNA of the CDR3 is TGTGCCTGGAGTCCATGGACTTTGCCTTTAAGGGAGCAGTTCTTC. This chain uses TRBV30 with TRBJ2-1, with a possible D match to TRBD2 (5 bases). V shed 2 bases and J shed 10 bases, with 21 bases lying between them. Germline assignment: CDR1 GTSNPN and CDR2 SVGIG (reference sequence). CDR3 size: 15 residues.

As to this clone: Just one base apart from a much larger clone, this may be a read error. The chain recombines TRBV29-1 with TRBJ2-5; 7 bases align to TRBD1. This CDR3 is 15 amino acids long. V lost 1 base, J lost 4 bases, and 9 bases stayed unmatched. Looked up from germline, CDR1 is SQVTM and CDR2 is ANQGSEA. The CDR3 reads CSVEAGDRAPETQYF. CDR3 nucleotide sequence: TGCAGCGTTGAAGCCGGAGACAGGGCCCCAGAGACCCAGTACTTC.

This clone was observed a few times. This sample includes further DNA sequences coding for the same CDR3. The chain employs TRBV7-9 and TRBJ2-2; TRBD1 agrees at 10 bases. The ends lost 5 bases at V and 2 bases at J; junction bases unmatched: 5. This CDR3 comprises 16 residues. Germline V gene lookup returns CDR1 SEHNR and CDR2 FQNEAQ (reference sequence). CDR3 in amino acids: CASSSRDRGNTGELFF. The CDR3 DNA reads TGTGCCAGCAGCAGCCGGGACAGGGGCAACACCGGGGAGCTGTTTTTT. Using reference TRBV7-9 and TRBJ2-2 for the parts outside the CDR3, the full variable domain is DTGVSQNPRHKITKRGQNVTFRCDPISEHNRLYWYRQTLGQGPEFLTYFQNEAQLEKSRLLSDRFSAERPKGSFSTLEIQRTEQGDSAMYLCASSSRDRGNTGELFFGEGSRLTVL.

This clone was detected only a few times. A clone one base away is much larger, so this may be a read error. The V call is TRBV7-2, the J call TRBJ1-1; unclear D gene. The CDR3 spans 12 residues. V lost 2 bases and J 3 bases, leaving 4 bases between the germline ends. Per the germline V gene, CDR1 is SGHTA and CDR2 is FQGNSA. The CDR3 nucleotides are TGTGCCAGCAGCTTACCTTACACTGAAGCTTTCTTT. Its translation is CASSLPYTEAFF.

This chain uses TRBV28 with TRBJ2-2; D is unresolved. CDR1 MDHEN and CDR2 SYDVKM come from the germline V gene. Trimming stripped 8 bases from V and 4 bases from J, with 8 bases between. This CDR3 has 12 amino acids. The CDR3 DNA is TGTGCCAGCGCAAGGGCCACCGGGGAGCTGTTTTTT. As protein: CASARATGELFF.